Presented here are 28 T cell receptor beta chains from one specimen sequenced in a study of blood T cell repertoires in COVID-19. Generated by immunoSEQ multiplex PCR, the TCRdb table keeps only in-frame clones and is missing some. The sample includes some 370,000 clones, more than 70% seen only once; the top ten take 1.2%. The specimen sequenced was peripheral blood. The receptors shown here come from a man between 35 and 55 years old with acute or convalescent COVID-19.

The rearrangement joins TRBV6-5 to TRBJ1-4; TRBD1 matches at 7 bases. With 6 bases clipped from V and 0 bases from J, the junction kept 1 base outside the gene matches. The CDR3 is 14 residues long. Germline loops: CDR1 MNHEY, CDR2 SVGAGI. CDR3 sequence: CASRGQATNEKLFF. The CDR3 DNA follows: TGTGCCAGCAGAGGACAGGCAACTAATGAAAAACTGTTTTTT.

This chain uses TRBV28 with TRBJ1-5; D is unclear. The germline V and J ends were trimmed by 3 bases and 1 base, with 7 bases remaining between them. CDR1 and CDR2 from the germline V gene are MDHEN and SYDVKM. This CDR3 has 14 residues. The CDR3: CASSFWESNQPQHF. CDR3 bases: TGTGCCAGCAGTTTTTGGGAGAGCAATCAGCCCCAGCATTTT.

The chain has TRBV14 and TRBJ2-3, with 9 nucleotides matching TRBD2. The V segment lost 1 base and the J segment 3 bases; nucleotides outside the gene matches: 8. The germline V gene has CDR1 SGHDN and CDR2 FVKESK. This CDR3 comprises 17 residues. The CDR3 loop reads CASSQGFSGRFTDTQYF. CDR3 bases: TGTGCCAGCAGCCAAGGTTTTAGCGGGAGATTTACAGATACGCAGTATTTT.

The table lists this clone with many counts. This chain links TRBV6-1 with TRBJ2-7, with 9 nucleotides matching TRBD1. This CDR3 region has 15 residues. Germline CDR1 MNHNS, CDR2 SASEGT. The V segment lost 1 base and the J segment 0 bases; nucleotides outside the gene matches: 1. The CDR3 protein is CASSEETGGSYEQYF. CDR3 in DNA: TGTGCCAGCAGTGAAGAGACAGGGGGCTCCTACGAGCAGTACTTC.

This chain links TRBV27 with TRBJ2-5; D is possibly TRBD2 (6 bases). The V end lost 6 bases, the J end lost 5 bases, and 22 bases lay between the germline ends. Germline lookup yields CDR1 MNHEY and CDR2 SMNVEV (reference sequence). The CDR3 extends over 16 amino acids. The CDR3 sequence: CASSPPLAREGETQYF. The CDR3, as DNA: TGTGCCAGCAGCCCCCCCCTAGCGCGAGAGGGGGAGACCCAGTACTTC.

V usage is TRBV10-3 and J usage is TRBJ1-1; 7 nucleotides match TRBD1. V trimming: 7 bases; J trimming: 5 bases; junction bases outside the gene matches: 4. CDR3 length: 12 amino acids. Germline V gives CDR1 ENHRY, CDR2 SYGVKD. The CDR3 loop is CAIKQTGTEAFF. In DNA, the CDR3 is TGTGCCATCAAACAGACAGGGACTGAAGCTTTCTTT.

This clone has just a few counts. This sequence joins TRBV19 and TRBJ1-2; no reliable D call. Germline CDR1 and CDR2: LNHDA and SQIVND (reference sequence). This CDR3 spans 16 amino acids. Trimming took 6 bases from V and 0 from J, leaving 17 bases between them. CDR3 coding DNA: TGTGCCAGTAGATTTATGCACGGTCAAGCTAACTATGGCTACACCTTC. Its protein is CASRFMHGQANYGYTF. Together with reference TRBV19 and TRBJ1-2, the CDR3 gives the full variable domain: DGGITQSPKYLFRKEGQNVTLSCEQNLNHDAMYWYRQDPGQGLRLIYYSQIVNDFQKGDIAEGYSVSREKKESFPLTVTSAQKNPTAFYLCASRFMHGQANYGYTFGSGTRLTVV.

The chain combines TRBV21-1 with TRBJ2-1; TRBD1, as called in the table, went unchecked against the DNA. TRBV21-1 is marked as a pseudogene. This CDR3 has 15 amino acids. In DNA, the CDR3 is TGTGCCAGCAGCTATATCAGGGGGTCGTCCAATGAGCAGTTCTTC. Its translation: CASSYIRGSSNEQFF.

The chain carries TRBV18 and TRBJ2-7; the D gene is possibly TRBD1 (6 bases). The V gene lost 3 bases and the J gene lost 3 bases, with 12 bases spanning the gap. The CDR3 loop spans 14 amino acids. Germline V gene lookup returns CDR1 KGHSH and CDR2 LQKENI. The CDR3 DNA reads as TGTGCCAGCTCACCCCCGGACAGAGTCTACGAGCAGTACTTC. Its protein product is CASSPPDRVYEQYF.

The CDR3 nucleotides are TGTGCCAGCAGCTTCGCTAAACAGGAGGGTGAGCAGTTCTTC. Amino acid sequence: CASSFAKQEGEQFF. This chain uses TRBV7-3 with TRBJ2-1, with D possibly TRBD2 on 6 matching bases. Trimming removed 3 bases from V and 9 bases from J, with 15 bases in between. The CDR3 has 14 amino acids. The V gene's germline CDR1 is SGHTA and CDR2 FQGTGA.

This clone was picked up one time. V is TRBV6-5 and J is TRBJ1-2; the D is unclear. Germline CDR1 MNHEY, CDR2 SVGAGI. The CDR3 has 14 residues. V gave up 0 bases and J gave up 8 bases, with 13 bases separating them. This CDR3 is CASSYSKWLGGYTF. CDR3 DNA: TGTGCCAGCAGTTACTCGAAATGGCTGGGCGGCTACACCTTC.

This chain links TRBV30 with TRBJ2-7; possibly TRBD1 for D (6 bases). From germline, CDR1 is GTSNPN and CDR2 SVGIG (reference sequence). This CDR3 region has 15 residues. V gave up 3 bases and J gave up 3 bases, with 18 bases separating them. The DNA for the CDR3 is TGTGCCTGGAGCCAGCCTTGGGACACTAGCTACGAGCAGTACTTC. It codes for CAWSQPWDTSYEQYF.

This clone has just a few counts. V and J are TRBV15 and TRBJ1-1; no definite D call. The length of the CDR3 is 12 residues. Germline V lookup: CDR1 LNHNV, CDR2 YYDKDF (reference sequence). V was clipped by 6 bases and J by 7 bases, with 12 bases between them. The CDR3 region has the DNA TGTGCCACCAGTAGGACCGGGGATGAAGCTTTCTTT. Translating gives CATSRTGDEAFF. Based on the CDR3 plus reference TRBV15 and TRBJ1-1, the full variable domain is DAMVIQNPRYQVTQFGKPVTLSCSQTLNHNVMYWYQQKSSQAPKLLFHYYDKDFNNEADTPDNFQSRRPNTSFCFLDIRSPGLGDTAMYLCATSRTGDEAFFGQGTRLTVV.

The chain has TRBV29-1 and TRBJ2-5, with a tentative D call TRBD2 (6 bases). CDR3 length: 13 amino acids. The V end was cut by 6 bases, the J end by 4 bases, with 15 bases between. Germline values: CDR1 SQVTM, CDR2 ANQGSEA. The CDR3 reads CSVPVPSVETQYF. In nucleotides, the CDR3 is TGCAGCGTGCCTGTGCCTAGCGTAGAGACCCAGTACTTC.

The chain links TRBV19 to TRBJ2-3; 14 bases agree with TRBD2. Germline-derived CDR1 and CDR2 are LNHDA and SQIVND (reference sequence). This CDR3 comprises 17 residues. After removal of 4 bases from V and 6 bases from J, the junction contained 9 bases not matched to a gene. CDR3 residues: CASSTRRLAGGADTQYF. The CDR3 DNA follows: TGTGCCAGTAGTACACGAAGACTAGCGGGGGGGGCCGATACGCAGTATTTT.

The rearrangement uses TRBV5-1 and TRBJ1-2; D is perhaps TRBD1 (6 bases). The CDR3 has 14 residues. V was cut by 0 bases and J by 4 bases, with 10 bases left in between. CDR1 and CDR2 from the germline V gene are SGHRS and YFSETQ. The CDR3 reads CASSLVQGGYGYTF. CDR3 DNA sequence: TGCGCCAGCAGCTTGGTACAGGGTGGCTATGGCTACACCTTC.

This clone was seen a handful of times. The CDR3 region has the DNA TGTGCCATCAGTGAGCCTAGTAGGTCCTACGAGCAGTACTTC. Protein sequence: CAISEPSRSYEQYF. The chain combines TRBV10-3 with TRBJ2-7; D is uncertain. V lost 2 bases and J 1 base, leaving 9 bases between the germline ends. This CDR3 has 14 residues. The germline CDR1 and CDR2 sequences are ENHRY and SYGVKD.

This chain uses TRBV5-1 with TRBJ1-6; D gene uncertain. Germline V gene lookup returns CDR1 SGHRS and CDR2 YFSETQ. V dropped 2 bases and J dropped 0 bases, with 9 bases sitting between them. There are 16 residues in the CDR3. CDR3 sequence (DNA): TGCGCCAGCAGCTTACTGGAGAGCTCCTATAATTCACCCCTCCACTTT. It codes for CASSLLESSYNSPLHF.

The CDR3: CASTRAGGTEKLFF. CDR3 sequence (DNA): TGTGCCAGCACACGAGCCGGGGGTACTGAAAAACTGTTTTTT. J is TRBJ1-4 and V is TRBV6-5, with a weak D call TRBD1 (5 bases). Between the trimmed V and J ends, which lost 7 bases and 7 bases, there was a span of 16 bases. The CDR3 covers 14 residues. CDR1 MNHEY and CDR2 SVGAGI come from the germline V gene.

V is TRBV7-3 and J is TRBJ1-1; possible D gene TRBD1, 5 bases. The V and J ends lost 7 bases and 1 base respectively, with 10 bases between them. The germline gives CDR1 SGHTA, CDR2 FQGTGA. The CDR3 spans 13 residues. CDR3 in DNA: TGTGCCAGCAAATTAGACAGGAACACTGAAGCTTTCTTT. Translated: CASKLDRNTEAFF. Looking up the rest from reference TRBV7-3 and TRBJ1-1 gives the full variable domain: GAGVSQTPSNKVTEKGKYVELRCDPISGHTALYWYRQSLGQGPEFLIYFQGTGAADDSGLPNDRFFAVRPEGSVSTLKIQRTERGDSAVYLCASKLDRNTEAFFGQGTRLTVV.

This clone has a single count. The J gene is TRBJ1-1, the V gene TRBV7-3, with 7 bases identical to TRBD1. Germline V gene lookup returns CDR1 SGHTA and CDR2 FQGTGA. The ends lost 0 bases at V and 0 bases at J; junction bases unmatched: 4. CDR3 length equals 16 residues. DNA of the CDR3: TGTGCCAGCAGCTTAACGGATCAGGGGGTGAACACTGAAGCTTTCTTT. Translation gives CASSLTDQGVNTEAFF.

This clone turned up a few times. The V call is TRBV18, the J call TRBJ2-5; possibly TRBD1 for D (6 bases). CDR1 KGHSH and CDR2 LQKENI come from the germline V gene. V lost 2 bases, J lost 2 bases, and 9 bases lay in between. The CDR3 covers 14 residues. The CDR3 loop reads CASSPSGTQETQYF. As DNA, the CDR3 is TGTGCCAGCTCACCATCCGGGACACAAGAGACCCAGTACTTC.

This clone was recorded once. V is TRBV19 and J is TRBJ1-1; maybe TRBD1 (5 bases). The CDR3 extends over 14 amino acids. The germline V and J ends were trimmed by 3 bases and 4 bases, with 12 bases remaining between them. Per germline, CDR1 LNHDA and CDR2 SQIVND (reference sequence). The CDR3 region is CASSIESTGTEAFF. CDR3 sequence (DNA): TGTGCCAGTAGTATTGAGTCTACAGGCACTGAAGCTTTCTTT.

In its sample, this clone was seen once. The chain recombines TRBV19 with TRBJ1-6, with TRBD1 as a possible D gene (5 bases). In germline, CDR1 is LNHDA, CDR2 SQIVND (reference sequence). This CDR3 contains 16 residues. Deletions cut 7 bases from V and 2 bases from J, with 15 bases between. CDR3 sequence: CASKSGQDAYNSPLHF. CDR3 coding DNA: TGTGCCAGTAAGTCCGGACAAGACGCCTATAATTCACCCCTCCACTTT. The full variable domain, in which reference TRBV19 and TRBJ1-6 provide the parts outside the CDR3, is DGGITQSPKYLFRKEGQNVTLSCEQNLNHDAMYWYRQDPGQGLRLIYYSQIVNDFQKGDIAEGYSVSREKKESFPLTVTSAQKNPTAFYLCASKSGQDAYNSPLHFGNGTRLTVT.

V and J are TRBV12-3 or TRBV12-4 and TRBJ1-1, with D uncertain. There are 12 residues in the CDR3. V was pared by 6 bases and J by 0 bases, with 5 bases between. The CDR3 DNA reads as TGTGCCAGCAGCCCGGTGAACACTGAAGCTTTCTTT. Translating gives CASSPVNTEAFF.

This sequence joins TRBV2 and TRBJ2-7; 7 nucleotides match TRBD1. Trimming took 6 bases from V and 5 from J; bases not matched to a gene: 10. The CDR3 is 14 residues long. Germline lookup yields CDR1 SNHLY and CDR2 FYNNEI. As DNA, the CDR3 is TGTGCCAGCAGAGACCTCAGGGGGACCAACGAGCAGTACTTC. Its translation is CASRDLRGTNEQYF.

With respect to this clone: This same CDR3 is encoded by further DNA sequences in the sample. The V and J genes are TRBV4-3 and TRBJ2-1; D perhaps matches TRBD2 (6 bases). Trimming took 3 bases from V and 0 from J, leaving 9 bases between them. The CDR3 sequence is 15 residues long. Germline V gene lookup returns CDR1 LGHNA and CDR2 YSLEER. CDR3 bases: TGCGCCAGCAGCCAGGGGGGAGGCTCCTACAATGAGCAGTTCTTC. Amino acids: CASSQGGGSYNEQFF.

The genes are TRBV19 and TRBJ1-1; D not certain. V lost 1 base to trimming and J lost 1 base, with 7 bases between them. Germline V gene sequence: CDR1 LNHDA, CDR2 SQIVND (reference sequence). CDR3 length equals 14 residues. Here the CDR3 reads CASSIGPGNTEAFF. DNA of the CDR3: TGTGCCAGTAGTATAGGTCCAGGGAACACTGAAGCTTTCTTT.